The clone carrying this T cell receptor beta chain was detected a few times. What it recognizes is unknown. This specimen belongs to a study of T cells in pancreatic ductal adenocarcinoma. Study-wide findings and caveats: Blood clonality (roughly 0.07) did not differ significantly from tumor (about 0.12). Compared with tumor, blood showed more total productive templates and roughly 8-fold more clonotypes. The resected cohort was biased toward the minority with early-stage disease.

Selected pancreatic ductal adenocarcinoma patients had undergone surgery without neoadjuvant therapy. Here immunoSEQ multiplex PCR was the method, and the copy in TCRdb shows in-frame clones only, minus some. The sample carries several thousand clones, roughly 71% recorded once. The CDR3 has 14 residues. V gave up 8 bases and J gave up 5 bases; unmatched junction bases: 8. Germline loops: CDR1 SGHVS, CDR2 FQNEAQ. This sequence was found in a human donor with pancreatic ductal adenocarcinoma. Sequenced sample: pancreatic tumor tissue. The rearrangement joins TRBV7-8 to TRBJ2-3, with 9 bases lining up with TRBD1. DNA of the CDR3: TGTGCCAGCGCCCGGGACAGGGTCGAAGATACGCAGTATTTT. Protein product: CASARDRVEDTQYF.